The clone carrying this TCR beta chain was picked up many times. What it binds is unknown. These data are taken from a study of beta chain features in type 1 diabetes. Study context: Examination covered some 110,000,000 sorted cells spanning all samples. Overall study results and limits: More deletions and fewer insertions at VDJ junctions were found in patients with type 1 diabetes. Still unanswered here is whether HLA type influences TCRB rearrangement.

Sorted CD4+ subsets: naive, central memory, regulatory, stem cell-like memory (CD45RO/CCR7/CD25/CD127/CD95/CD27 panel). Germline V CDR1 and CDR2: GTSNPN, SVGIG (reference sequence). Trimming at V came to 3 bases and at J to 5 bases, leaving 5 bases not matched to a gene. The CDR3 is 14 amino acids. Expressed TCRB transcripts were sequenced after all isolated RNA was converted to cDNA. The table came from immunoSEQ multiplex PCR; TCRdb's copy has only in-frame clones and leaves some out. The sample records about 150,000 clones, 10% being singletons. The source material was naive CD4+ T cells from blood. The chain joins TRBV30 to TRBJ2-1; 9 bases are a match to TRBD1. The receptor's source is a man aged 18-30 years in good health. The CDR3 region has the DNA TGTGCCTGGAGGCCGGGACAGGGCCACAATGAGCAGTTCTTC. Protein product: CAWRPGQGHNEQFF.